These T cell receptor beta chains were read from a single sample in a study of T-cell memory formation after mild COVID-19. TCRdb itself ran the 5' RACE reads through MiXCR, one entry per CDR3 protein. The repertoire holds some 250,000 distinct CDR3 sequences, with roughly 18% as singletons. The sample consisted of PBMCs or a T cell subset sorted from them (not recorded which). The receptors were gathered from a man aged 18 to 30 who had mild COVID-19 (a few samples of this study predate the infection). Cell type and time point are not known. CDR3s leave out the opening cysteine and the closing phenylalanine or tryptophan. Fields, in order: CDR3 protein, V gene.

CDR3 protein: ASAKSGGSEQF
V gene: TRBV6-2/TRBV6-3

CDR3 protein: ASSLVHPANTGELF
V gene: TRBV11-2

CDR3 protein: ASSSPLGTGGPFEEQF
V gene: TRBV5-1

CDR3 protein: ASSLGQAWANYGYT
V gene: TRBV7-8

CDR3 protein: ASSPLANRRNGEQF
V gene: TRBV7-6

CDR3 protein: ASSAPEAF
V gene: TRBV25-1

CDR3 protein: ASSFWDVNTEAF
V gene: TRBV5-1

CDR3 protein: ASSQEGTSGSYNEQF
V gene: TRBV4-1

CDR3 protein: ASNRQVLITGELF
V gene: TRBV6-2/TRBV6-3

CDR3 protein: ASSPGLGTGLY
V gene: TRBV12-3/TRBV12-4

CDR3 protein: ASSGALNTEAF
V gene: TRBV19

CDR3 protein: SAHVVVETQY
V gene: TRBV20-1

CDR3 protein: SANQGAGSYNEQF
V gene: TRBV29-1

CDR3 protein: ASSSLAGVNEQF
V gene: TRBV4-1

CDR3 protein: ASRPSAGMMADTQY
V gene: TRBV7-8

CDR3 protein: ASSQDGDRGNSPLH
V gene: TRBV4-3

CDR3 protein: ASSQEGQGWDEQF
V gene: TRBV4-3

CDR3 protein: ASSAGQNTEAF
V gene: TRBV7-3

CDR3 protein: ASSHLNQPQH
V gene: TRBV27

CDR3 protein: ASSPLAAEVNYGYT
V gene: TRBV7-9

CDR3 protein: ASSPGVANEKLF
V gene: TRBV18

CDR3 protein: ASSPGVSLPYEQY
V gene: TRBV12-3/TRBV12-4

CDR3 protein: ATSRGGTAPYEQY
V gene: TRBV15

CDR3 protein: ASSPRQGDYEQY
V gene: TRBV4-1

CDR3 protein: ASSGRGLAGELF
V gene: TRBV7-9

CDR3 protein: ASSPRPGANSPLH
V gene: TRBV9

CDR3 protein: ASSQGDFSGGQETQY
V gene: TRBV4-2

CDR3 protein: ASSPDSFSTDTQY
V gene: TRBV12-3/TRBV12-4

CDR3 protein: ASSLGPRNSPLH
V gene: TRBV7-2

CDR3 protein: SVEDPFNGGTVSTGELF
V gene: TRBV29-1

CDR3 protein: SAGISGETQY
V gene: TRBV29-1

CDR3 protein: SAGTATNEKLF
V gene: TRBV20-1

CDR3 protein: SVWSGGGQETQY
V gene: TRBV29-1

CDR3 protein: AGSPGGLGYT
V gene: TRBV28

CDR3 protein: ASSYSGGRYNEQF
V gene: TRBV6-2/TRBV6-3

CDR3 protein: ASNMGPMNTEAF
V gene: TRBV12-3/TRBV12-4

CDR3 protein: ASSIEGFGGYT
V gene: TRBV19

CDR3 protein: ASSQQGGTNEKLF
V gene: TRBV4-2